These T cell receptor beta chains were read from a single sample in a study of T cell responses to AZD1222 COVID-19 vaccine. This table comes from immunoSEQ multiplex PCR, and its TCRdb copy is limited to in-frame clones, with some not included. The data hold approximately 89,000 clones, with 70% to 90% observed a single time. The sample in question was peripheral blood, obtained 28 days after the second AZD1222 dose. All receptors derive from an adult who received the AZD1222 COVID-19 vaccine. The CDR3 runs from the conserved cysteine through the conserved F or W. A D gene is named only where the DNA matches it firmly. Clone size is not always given. Where it is, it says once, few, many or a class for expanded clones.

abundance: .
d_gene: .
v_gene: TRBV3-1/TRBV3-2
j_gene: TRBJ1-2
CDR3aa: CASSLWNRANYGYTF
CDR3nt: TGTGCCAGCAGTCTCTGGAATCGGGCTAACTATGGCTACACCTTC

abundance: .
d_gene: TRBD2
v_gene: TRBV18
j_gene: TRBJ2-1
CDR3aa: CASSPAGTSGYNEQFF
CDR3nt: TGTGCCAGCTCACCGGCCGGGACTAGCGGATACAATGAGCAGTTCTTC

abundance: once
d_gene: .
v_gene: TRBV6-5
j_gene: TRBJ2-1
CDR3aa: CASTTRSYNEQFF
CDR3nt: TGTGCCAGCACCACTCGCTCCTACAATGAGCAGTTCTTC

abundance: .
d_gene: TRBD1
v_gene: TRBV7-3
j_gene: TRBJ2-1
CDR3aa: CASSLGDREQFF
CDR3nt: TGTGCCAGCAGCTTGGGGGACAGAGAGCAGTTCTTC

abundance: .
d_gene: .
v_gene: TRBV5-4
j_gene: TRBJ2-3
CDR3aa: CASSLFEGEGTDTQYF
CDR3nt: TGTGCCAGCAGCCTATTCGAGGGGGAGGGTACAGATACGCAGTATTTT

abundance: few
d_gene: .
v_gene: TRBV5-4
j_gene: TRBJ1-5
CDR3aa: CASSWGGGSNQPQHF
CDR3nt: TGTGCCAGCAGCTGGGGTGGGGGGAGCAATCAGCCCCAGCATTTT

abundance: .
d_gene: TRBD2
v_gene: TRBV2
j_gene: TRBJ2-4
CDR3aa: CASSERVAGKAKNIQYF
CDR3nt: TGTGCCAGCAGTGAACGGGTAGCGGGAAAAGCCAAAAACATTCAGTACTTC

abundance: few
d_gene: .
v_gene: TRBV5-1
j_gene: TRBJ2-5
CDR3aa: CASSGGAETQYF
CDR3nt: TGCGCCAGCAGCGGGGGGGCAGAGACCCAGTACTTC

abundance: .
d_gene: .
v_gene: TRBV18
j_gene: TRBJ1-1
CDR3aa: CASSPGRDTEAFF
CDR3nt: TGTGCCAGCTCCCCCGGCCGGGACACTGAAGCTTTCTTT

abundance: .
d_gene: TRBD2
v_gene: TRBV20-1
j_gene: TRBJ2-1
CDR3aa: CSASAASGVYNEQFF
CDR3nt: TGCAGTGCTAGTGCCGCTAGCGGGGTTTACAATGAGCAGTTCTTC

abundance: .
d_gene: .
v_gene: TRBV20-1
j_gene: TRBJ2-3
CDR3aa: CSAPGGEAQYF
CDR3nt: TGCAGTGCCCCCGGCGGGGAGGCGCAGTATTTT

abundance: .
d_gene: TRBD2
v_gene: TRBV5-1
j_gene: TRBJ2-5
CDR3aa: CASSSGTRGGETQYF
CDR3nt: TGCGCCAGCAGTTCCGGGACTAGAGGTGGTGAGACCCAGTACTTC

abundance: few
d_gene: TRBD2
v_gene: TRBV11-2
j_gene: TRBJ2-1
CDR3aa: CASSSRAGGYNEQFF
CDR3nt: TGTGCCAGCAGCTCCAGAGCGGGGGGCTACAATGAGCAGTTCTTC

abundance: .
d_gene: .
v_gene: TRBV28
j_gene: TRBJ2-2
CDR3aa: CASSLWGYTGELFF
CDR3nt: TGTGCCAGCAGTTTATGGGGGTACACCGGGGAGCTGTTTTTT

abundance: .
d_gene: TRBD1
v_gene: TRBV19
j_gene: TRBJ2-5
CDR3aa: CASSPPGQGVKTQYF
CDR3nt: TGTGCCAGTAGTCCTCCGGGACAGGGCGTGAAGACCCAGTACTTC

abundance: .
d_gene: .
v_gene: TRBV5-4
j_gene: TRBJ2-5
CDR3aa: CASSLGRFQETQYF
CDR3nt: TGTGCCAGCAGCTTGGGGCGGTTCCAAGAGACCCAGTACTTC

abundance: .
d_gene: .
v_gene: TRBV4-1
j_gene: TRBJ2-7
CDR3aa: CASSQNDLLGYEQYF
CDR3nt: TGCGCCAGCAGCCAAAACGACCTTCTGGGCTACGAGCAGTACTTC

abundance: .
d_gene: .
v_gene: TRBV2
j_gene: TRBJ1-1
CDR3aa: CASSVVPEGTEAFF
CDR3nt: TGTGCCAGCAGTGTAGTTCCGGAGGGCACTGAAGCTTTCTTT

abundance: .
d_gene: .
v_gene: TRBV19
j_gene: TRBJ1-5
CDR3aa: CASRDGERPQHF
CDR3nt: TGTGCCAGCAGGGACGGGGAGAGGCCCCAGCATTTT

abundance: .
d_gene: TRBD2
v_gene: TRBV6-2/TRBV6-3
j_gene: TRBJ2-3
CDR3aa: CASSYSRGRDWTDTQYF
CDR3nt: TGTGCCAGCAGTTACTCCCGCGGGAGAGATTGGACAGATACGCAGTATTTT

abundance: .
d_gene: .
v_gene: TRBV5-6
j_gene: TRBJ1-4
CDR3aa: CASSLARGSAGTEKLFF
CDR3nt: TGTGCCAGCAGCTTGGCCCGGGGGTCGGCAGGGACGGAAAAACTGTTTTTT

abundance: .
d_gene: TRBD2
v_gene: TRBV3-1/TRBV3-2
j_gene: TRBJ2-7
CDR3aa: CASSQEGLAGRSSYEQYF
CDR3nt: TGTGCCAGCAGCCAAGAAGGGCTAGCGGGTCGGTCGTCCTACGAGCAGTACTTC

abundance: .
d_gene: .
v_gene: TRBV7-9
j_gene: TRBJ2-7
CDR3aa: CASSLGNPSSGEQYF
CDR3nt: TGTGCCAGCAGCTTAGGCAACCCCTCTTCGGGCGAGCAGTACTTC

abundance: .
d_gene: .
v_gene: TRBV20-1
j_gene: TRBJ1-2
CDR3aa: CSATRQDGYTF
CDR3nt: TGCAGTGCTACACGGCAGGACGGCTACACCTTC

abundance: .
d_gene: TRBD1
v_gene: TRBV7-9
j_gene: TRBJ1-5
CDR3aa: CASSSGQDNQPQHF
CDR3nt: TGTGCCAGCAGTTCGGGACAGGATAATCAGCCCCAGCATTTT